The 22 T cell receptor beta chains presented below share a single source sample, sequenced in a study of radiotherapy plus CTLA-4 blockade in lung cancer. Measured with immunoSEQ multiplex PCR; TCRdb has only the in-frame clones, and not every one. The table lists 100,000 or so clones, around 83% of them singletons. Sequenced material: peripheral blood, taken from a patient treated with radiotherapy plus ipilimumab. The receptors were sampled from a human donor with non-small cell lung cancer that progressed on radiotherapy plus ipilimumab.

With respect to this clone: At one of its ends the junction is not consistent with the germline gene, which may arise from a read error. The rearrangement uses TRBV6-5 and TRBJ2-2; the D is unclear. This CDR3 region has 15 residues. Germline CDR1 reads MNHEY; CDR2 reads SVGAGI. The CDR3 DNA sequence: TGTGCCAGCCGTTACGGCGGAACGAACACCGGGGAGCTGTTTTTT. Translation: CASRYGGTNTGELFF.

This chain uses TRBV7-3 with TRBJ2-1, with 11 bases that match TRBD2. V was clipped by 5 bases and J by 6 bases; unmatched bases: 3. Germline V gene sequence: CDR1 SGHTA, CDR2 FQGTGA. This CDR3 has 14 amino acids. CDR3 nucleotide sequence: TGTGCCAGCAGCGATAGCGGGAGGGCCAATGAGCAGTTCTTC. This encodes CASSDSGRANEQFF.

The rearrangement uses TRBV28 and TRBJ2-5, with unresolved D. Trimming stripped 3 bases from V and 3 bases from J, with 11 bases between. The length of the CDR3 is 14 residues. Germline V CDR1 and CDR2: MDHEN, SYDVKM. CDR3 region: CASSFGLFEETQYF. CDR3 in DNA: TGTGCCAGCAGTTTTGGCTTATTCGAAGAGACCCAGTACTTC. Together with reference TRBV28 and TRBJ2-5, the CDR3 gives the full variable domain: DVKVTQSSRYLVKRTGEKVFLECVQDMDHENMFWYRQDPGLGLRLIYFSYDVKMKEKGDIPEGYSVSREKKERFSLILESASTNQTSMYLCASSFGLFEETQYFGPGTRLLVL.

The CDR3 protein is CASSPTAGGPIGELFF. The DNA of the CDR3 is TGCGCCAGCAGCCCTACTGCGGGAGGGCCGATCGGGGAGCTGTTTTTT. The chain has TRBV5-1 and TRBJ2-2; 9 bases align to TRBD2. Trimming cost V 4 bases and J 7 bases; bases outside gene matches: 11. CDR1 and CDR2 (germline): SGHRS, YFSETQ. The CDR3 extends over 16 amino acids. The whole variable domain, filled in from reference TRBV5-1 and TRBJ2-2, reads KAGVTQTPRYLIKTRGQQVTLSCSPISGHRSVSWYQQTPGQGLQFLFEYFSETQRNKGNFPGRFSGRQFSNSRSEMNVSTLELGDSALYLCASSPTAGGPIGELFFGEGSRLTVL.

V usage is TRBV5-6 and J usage is TRBJ2-3; D unresolved. From germline, CDR1 is SGHDT and CDR2 YYEEEE. CDR3 length: 13 residues. The V end was cut by 1 base, the J end by 0 bases, with 3 bases between. The CDR3 region is CASSLPSTDTQYF. The CDR3 DNA reads TGTGCCAGCAGCTTGCCGAGCACAGATACGCAGTATTTT.

Only one count was recorded for this clone. The chain recombines TRBV7-9 with TRBJ2-1; D remains ambiguous. Germline values: CDR1 SEHNR, CDR2 FQNEAQ (reference sequence). Trimming removed 4 bases from V and 2 bases from J, with 9 bases in between. The CDR3 consists of 14 residues. The CDR3 DNA reads TGTGCCAGCAGCTCTACGGATACCTACAATGAGCAGTTCTTC. Translating gives CASSSTDTYNEQFF.

The rearrangement joins TRBV18 to TRBJ2-7; 7 bases line up with TRBD1. The germline V gene encodes CDR1 KGHSH and CDR2 LQKENI. V shed 5 bases and J 9 bases; nucleotides not matched to a gene: 13. This CDR3 is built from 14 residues. CDR3 DNA: TGTGCCAGCTCATTAAACGCAGGGGGTGAGGCGCAGTACTTC. It encodes CASSLNAGGEAQYF.

Here the CDR3 DNA reads TGCGCCAGCAGCTTGGCTGGGAGGTTTAATGAAAAACTGTTTTTT. It codes for CASSLAGRFNEKLFF. The rearrangement joins TRBV5-1 to TRBJ1-4; D gene unclear. The CDR3 is 15 residues long. Trimming shortened V by 0 bases and J by 4 bases, and 10 bases separated the two germline ends. CDR1 SGHRS and CDR2 YFSETQ come from the germline V gene.

This sequence joins TRBV18 and TRBJ2-1; a weak D match, TRBD2 (6 bases). CDR3 length equals 15 residues. Germline V lookup: CDR1 KGHSH, CDR2 LQKENI. With 2 bases removed from V and 4 bases from J, the gap between germline ends came to 12 bases. The CDR3 sequence is CASSPVAGFYNEQFF. CDR3 DNA sequence: TGTGCCAGCTCACCAGTGGCGGGATTTTACAATGAGCAGTTCTTC.

This clone was observed a single time. V and J are TRBV5-1 and TRBJ2-3; 11 bases agree with TRBD1. The CDR3 runs to 16 residues. The J segment lost 2 bases and the V segment lost 4 bases, leaving 6 bases of the junction unmatched. Germline CDR1 reads SGHRS; CDR2 reads YFSETQ. DNA of the CDR3: TGCGCCAGCAGCCACCGGGACAGGGGGTTCACAGATACGCAGTATTTT. Translating gives CASSHRDRGFTDTQYF.

This chain connects TRBV9 to TRBJ2-3; 7 bases are shared with TRBD1. Germline V CDR1 and CDR2: SGDLS, YYNGEE. The trim removed 3 bases at V and 4 bases at J, leaving 11 bases unmatched. This CDR3 has 16 amino acids. The CDR3 loop is CASSEADRAVPDTQYF. Here the CDR3 DNA reads TGTGCCAGCAGCGAAGCAGACAGGGCCGTCCCAGATACGCAGTATTTT.

J is TRBJ2-7 and V is TRBV2; D may be TRBD1 (6 bases). V dropped 4 bases and J dropped 0 bases, with 22 bases sitting between them. CDR3 length: 18 residues. Germline-derived CDR1 and CDR2 are SNHLY and FYNNEI. CDR3 in amino acids: CASSAPVRGGTFSYEQYF. The CDR3 DNA is TGTGCCAGCAGTGCCCCCGTTAGAGGGGGAACCTTCTCCTACGAGCAGTACTTC. Variable domain in full (rest from reference TRBV2 and TRBJ2-7): EPEVTQTPSHQVTQMGQEVILRCVPISNHLYFYWYRQILGQKVEFLVSFYNNEISEKSEIFDDQFSVERPDGSNFTLKIRSTKLEDSAMYFCASSAPVRGGTFSYEQYFGPGTRLTVT.

V and J are TRBV19 and TRBJ1-1; 8 bases are shared with TRBD1. Germline lookup yields CDR1 LNHDA and CDR2 SQIVND (reference sequence). This CDR3 region has 18 residues. Losses at the gene ends were 5 bases for V and 1 base for J; bases not matched to a gene: 15. Here the CDR3 reads CASSATGDALGENTEAFF. The CDR3 nucleotides read TGTGCCAGTAGTGCGACAGGGGACGCCCTCGGAGAGAACACTGAAGCTTTCTTT.

The genes are TRBV18 and TRBJ1-1, with D hard to call. Deletions cut 6 bases from V and 1 base from J, with 9 bases between. Germline CDR1 reads KGHSH; CDR2 reads LQKENI. The CDR3 totals 13 residues. Here the CDR3 reads CASSPPGNTEAFF. Here the CDR3 DNA reads TGTGCCAGCTCTCCCCCTGGGAACACTGAAGCTTTCTTT.

V usage is TRBV29-1 and J usage is TRBJ2-7; 9 bases agree with TRBD1. V was clipped by 4 bases and J by 4 bases; unmatched bases: 5. The CDR3 has 13 amino acids. Germline assignment: CDR1 SQVTM and CDR2 ANQGSEA. The CDR3 loop is CSVVGQGGYEQYF. CDR3 sequence (DNA): TGCAGCGTTGTGGGACAGGGTGGGTACGAGCAGTACTTC.

This clone has only a few counts. The V and J genes are TRBV28 and TRBJ2-7; the D gene is possibly TRBD1 (5 bases). The V end lost 5 bases, the J end lost 5 bases, and 13 bases lay between the germline ends. The germline V gene has CDR1 MDHEN and CDR2 SYDVKM. This CDR3 has 13 residues. The CDR3 coding sequence is TGTGCCAGCAGTGTACAGGTACCCCACGAGCAGTACTTC. This codes for CASSVQVPHEQYF. Based on the CDR3 plus reference TRBV28 and TRBJ2-7, the full variable domain is DVKVTQSSRYLVKRTGEKVFLECVQDMDHENMFWYRQDPGLGLRLIYFSYDVKMKEKGDIPEGYSVSREKKERFSLILESASTNQTSMYLCASSVQVPHEQYFGPGTRLTVT.

The genes are TRBV6-6 and TRBJ2-4, with 8 bases aligning to TRBD1. V shed 5 bases and J 2 bases; nucleotides not matched to a gene: 5. There are 15 residues in the CDR3. Germline V gene sequence: CDR1 MNHNY, CDR2 SVGAGI (reference sequence). The DNA for the CDR3 is TGTGCCAGCAGTCCGCGGACAGGGTCCAAAAACATTCAGTACTTC. It translates to CASSPRTGSKNIQYF.

This chain uses TRBV2 with TRBJ2-7; D is unclear. The germline CDR1 and CDR2 sequences are SNHLY and FYNNEI. V lost 8 bases and J lost 4, with 18 bases in between. This CDR3 has 14 residues. The CDR3 here is CASGPVGVGYEQYF. The DNA of the CDR3 is TGTGCCAGCGGGCCGGTTGGGGTGGGGTACGAGCAGTACTTC.

This clone showed up just once. V is TRBV14 and J is TRBJ2-3; TRBD1 aligns across 7 bases. The V and J ends lost 5 bases and 4 bases, in that order; junction bases with no gene match: 6. This CDR3 spans 14 amino acids. The V gene's germline CDR1 is SGHDN and CDR2 FVKESK. CDR3: CASSRIQGADTQYF. CDR3 sequence (DNA): TGTGCCAGCAGCAGGATCCAGGGGGCAGATACGCAGTATTTT.

This chain connects TRBV28 to TRBJ2-2, with no clear D. Deletions cut 6 bases from V and 2 bases from J, with 13 bases between. Germline CDR1 reads MDHEN; CDR2 reads SYDVKM. This CDR3 region has 15 residues. DNA of the CDR3: TGTGCCAGCAGGGATACCTTTCTAAACACCGGGGAGCTGTTTTTT. Encoded protein: CASRDTFLNTGELFF.

V usage is TRBV5-8 and J usage is TRBJ1-5; the match to TRBD1 covers 9 bases. V shed 1 base, J shed 5 bases, and the junction held 7 bases outside the gene matches. The CDR3 has 16 residues. From germline, CDR1 is SGHTS and CDR2 YDEGEE. The CDR3 DNA follows: TGTGCCAGCAGCTTGTTGGGACAGGGATCCTATCAGCCCCAGCATTTT. It is translated as CASSLLGQGSYQPQHF. Looking up the rest from reference TRBV5-8 and TRBJ1-5 gives the full variable domain: EAGVTQSPTHLIKTRGQQATLRCSPISGHTSVYWYQQALGLGLQFLLWYDEGEERNRGNFPPRFSGRQFPNYSSELNVNALELEDSALYLCASSLLGQGSYQPQHFGDGTRLSIL.

The gene calls are TRBV6-5 and TRBJ2-5; D is ambiguous. Germline V gene data show CDR1 as MNHEY and CDR2 as SVGAGI. The CDR3 length is 13 residues. V was trimmed by 6 bases and J by 5 bases, leaving 13 bases between them. The CDR3 here is CASSNPRSETQYF. The CDR3 DNA reads TGTGCCAGCAGCAACCCTCGGAGCGAGACCCAGTACTTC.